Sequencing of this TCR beta chain was carried out in a study of blood T cell repertoires in COVID-19. Turning to the study itself: Whether acute or convalescent, the COVID-19 samples came from the United States, Italy and Spain.

The assay was immunoSEQ multiplex PCR, and TCRdb's table has in-frame clones only and misses some. The sample includes approximately 300,000 clones, roughly 90% seen only once; the top ten take under 20%. V was clipped by 6 bases and J by 0 bases, with 17 bases between them. The V gene's germline CDR1 is LGHDT and CDR2 YNNKEL (reference sequence). The CDR3 is 16 residues long. This sequence originates from a woman between 25 and 40 years old who had recovered from COVID-19. Sequenced sample: PBMCs or T cells enriched from blood (not recorded which). The chain is built from TRBV3-1 (or the pseudogene TRBV3-2) and TRBJ1-2; TRBD1 is a possible D gene (5 bases). DNA of the CDR3: TGTGCCAGCAGTCCACATCTAGGGGACTCTAACTATGGCTACACCTTC. Translated, it gives CASSPHLGDSNYGYTF.